The next 10 T cell receptor beta chains were all read from a single sample in a study of blood T cells in healthy people across ages (dated by TCRdb to the mid-2010s). Library generation was performed with 5' RACE. TCRdb records Illumina HiSeq 2500 as the sequencer. A second PCR of about 7 to 12 cycles was run with a J-beta primer mix and a sample-barcoded 5' primer. TCRdb reprocessing: public reads trimmed at Q25 with fastp, clones called with MiXCR, in-frame beta chains kept. Rows merge per CDR3 protein into single entries with the most common DNA and genes. The sample includes more than 800,000 distinct CDR3 sequences, with less than 35% observed a single time. Together, the top ten hold 15% to 20% of the sample. Input material: blood. Source of these receptors: a woman of 80 years or more in good health.

The table lists this clonotype with many counts. V gene TRBV5-5 combines with J gene TRBJ1-2, with 7 bases that match TRBD1. Germline V gene data show CDR1 as SGHKS and CDR2 as YYEKEE (reference sequence). There are 14 residues in the CDR3. The J segment lost 7 bases and the V segment lost 2 bases, leaving 8 bases of the junction unmatched. CDR3 DNA sequence: TGTGCCAGCAGCTTTGACAGGGCCCAGGGTGGCTACACCTTC. Translated, it gives CASSFDRAQGGYTF. Combining the CDR3 with reference TRBV5-5 and TRBJ1-2 gives the whole variable domain DAGVTQSPTHLIKTRGQQVTLRCSPISGHKSVSWYQQVLGQGPQFIFQYYEKEERGRGNFPDRFSARQFPNYSSELNVNALLLGDSALYLCASSFDRAQGGYTFGSGTRLTVV.

This clonotype was seen a few times. The junction departs from the called germline gene at one end, perhaps through a read error. The V gene is TRBV20-1, the J gene TRBJ1-2; D gene uncertain. Germline V lookup: CDR1 DFQATT, CDR2 SNEGSKA (reference sequence). The CDR3 runs 16 residues. The CDR3 region is CSVRDGRRLINYGYTF. The CDR3 nucleotides read TGCAGTGTTAGAGACGGCCGGAGGTTGATTAACTATGGCTACACCTTC.

This clonotype occurred many times. The chain is built from TRBV20-1 and TRBJ1-2; unclear D gene. This CDR3 comprises 12 residues. Trimming shortened V by 6 bases and J by 4 bases, and 12 bases separated the two germline ends. The germline CDR1 and CDR2 sequences are DFQATT and SNEGSKA (reference sequence). In DNA form, the CDR3 reads TGCAGTGCCCCTGCTAGTTTCTATGGCTACACCTTC. Protein sequence: CSAPASFYGYTF.

This clonotype was seen only a few times. This chain links TRBV12-3 or TRBV12-4 with TRBJ1-5; 7 positions match TRBD1. The V and J ends lost 3 bases and 6 bases, in that order; junction bases with no gene match: 8. This CDR3 spans 15 amino acids. The chain's CDR3 is CASSFKEGAFQPQHF. The CDR3 region has the DNA TGTGCCAGCAGTTTTAAGGAGGGGGCGTTTCAGCCCCAGCATTTT.

CDR3 loop: CAISLGQGSRYEQYF. The CDR3 coding sequence is TGTGCCATCAGTCTCGGACAGGGGTCACGGTACGAGCAGTACTTC. The rearrangement uses TRBV10-3 and TRBJ2-7; 9 bases are shared with TRBD1. Trimming took 5 bases from V and 4 from J; bases not matched to a gene: 9. Germline V gives CDR1 ENHRY, CDR2 SYGVKD. The CDR3 loop spans 15 amino acids.

With respect to this clonotype: This may arise from a read error, as a much more abundant clone is one base away. The chain recombines TRBV24-1 with TRBJ2-1, with a possible D match to TRBD1 (5 bases). There are 15 residues in the CDR3. The germline V gene encodes CDR1 KGHDR and CDR2 SFDVKD. CDR3 region: CATSASGSSYNEQSF. CDR3 coding DNA: TGTGCCACCAGTGCATCAGGGTCCTCCTACAATGAGCAGTCCTTC.

In the case of this clonotype: A read error may produce the germline difference seen at one junction end. CDR3 bases: TGTGCCAACAGTTCCCCAGGGGGAGTGACTGGGGCCAACATCCTGACTTTC. Protein product: CANSSPGGVTGANILTF. V gene TRBV25-1 combines with J gene TRBJ2-6; TRBD1 matches 7 bases. Germline-derived CDR1 and CDR2 are MGHDK and SYGVNS. The CDR3 extends over 17 amino acids.

This clonotype was detected ten times or more. The chain employs TRBV7-2 and TRBJ2-7; D tentatively fits TRBD1 or TRBD2 (5 bases each). The V end was cut by 1 base, the J end by 2 bases, with 9 bases between. Germline assignment: CDR1 SGHTA and CDR2 FQGNSA. The CDR3 runs to 14 residues. The CDR3, as DNA: TGTGCCAGCAGCTTAGTGGGGACCGCCTACGAGCAGTACTTC. Amino acid sequence: CASSLVGTAYEQYF. The whole variable domain, filled in from reference TRBV7-2 and TRBJ2-7, reads GAGVSQSPSNKVTEKGKDVELRCDPISGHTALYWYRQSLGQGLEFLIYFQGNSAPDKSGLPSDRFSAERTGGSVSTLTIQRTQQEDSAVYLCASSLVGTAYEQYFGPGTRLTVT.

Turning to this clonotype: This may arise from a read error, as a much more abundant clone is one base away. The chain carries TRBV15 and TRBJ2-1; D possibly uses TRBD1 or TRBD2 (6 bases each). The V gene lost 5 bases and the J gene lost 4 bases, with 21 bases spanning the gap. The CDR3 is 17 amino acids. The germline V gene has CDR1 LNHNV and CDR2 YYDKDF (reference sequence). CDR3 nucleotides: TGTGCCACCAGCTGGTATGACGGGGGCCCTCTTTACAATGAGCAGTTCTTC. This encodes CATSWYDGGPLYNEQFF.

This clonotype was recorded at least ten times. The chain is built from TRBV20-1 and TRBJ2-7; weak D call: TRBD1 (5 bases). This CDR3 has 15 residues. Germline V gene lookup returns CDR1 DFQATT and CDR2 SNEGSKA (reference sequence). V shed 5 bases and J shed 3 bases, with 20 bases lying between them. In DNA, the CDR3 is TGCAGTGCTCAAACCCCACAACAGGCCAGCTACGAGCAGTACTTC. Translating gives CSAQTPQQASYEQYF.